The entry below gives a single TCR beta chain sequence along with its context. Here immunoSEQ multiplex PCR was the method, and the copy in TCRdb shows in-frame clones only, minus some. Altogether fewer than 45,000 clones are present, roughly nine tenths being singletons, with the ten largest covering approximately 4.4%. The sample is drawn from a study of graft-versus-host responses after intestinal transplantation. Germline CDR1 is MDHEN and CDR2 is SYDVKM. The CDR3 consists of 19 residues. This rearrangement joins TRBV28 to TRBJ2-5; 10 bases are a match to TRBD1. The better agreement between TRBJ2-7 and the DNA end casts doubt on the J call. The source is a human patient who received an intestinal transplant, so some T cells may come from the graft donor. This specimen was PBMCs, taken 524 days after transplant. CDR3 bases: TGTGCCAGCAGTTTTGGGGAAGGGACAGGGGAGTCCGCCCCCTACGAGCAGTACTTC. Translated, it gives CASSFGEGTGESAPYEQYF.